These 26 T cell receptor beta chains originate from one sample sequenced in a study of vaccination and CD4 T cells after COVID-19. No antigen is known for these receptors. The Oncomine TCR Beta short-read assay generated sequence data from the DNA of cultured CD4+ T cells. TCRdb ran MiXCR on the PCR reads and lists one entry per CDR3 protein. This sample yields about 17,000 distinct CDR3 sequences, of which 25% to 30% are seen a single time; 17% belongs to the top ten. Treatment indicated: approximately 9-day PBMC culture with coronavirus spike peptide pools or control peptides (ViraFEST assay). Material: cultured CD4+ T cells from blood. The receptors here all came from a human donor with COVID-19.

This clonotype was counted only a few times. Compared with germline, one end of the junction differs, possibly owing to a read error. The V and J genes are TRBV18 and TRBJ1-2, with TRBD1 matching 9 bases. Germline CDR1 and CDR2: KGHSH and LQKENI. This CDR3 spans 13 amino acids. The CDR3 sequence is CASSPQGALGYTF. CDR3 DNA sequence: TGTGCCAGCTCGCCACAGGGGGCGCTCGGCTACACCTTC.

This clonotype was recorded a few times. The CDR3 is CASSYLQGGGELFF. CDR3 DNA sequence: TGTGCCAGCTCGTACCTTCAGGGTGGCGGGGAGCTGTTTTTT. The V call is TRBV6-1, the J call TRBJ2-2; possibly TRBD1 for D (5 bases). V dropped 8 bases and J dropped 7 bases, with 17 bases sitting between them. The CDR3 contains 14 residues. The V gene's germline CDR1 is MNHNS and CDR2 SASEGT.

The chain is built from TRBV7-8 and TRBJ1-3; D unresolved. This CDR3 contains 14 residues. CDR1 SGHVS and CDR2 FQNEAQ come from the germline V gene. V was clipped by 1 base and J by 4 bases, with 8 bases between them. The CDR3 DNA reads as TGTGCCAGCAGCTTAGTAAGACTCGGAAACACCATATATTTT. This sequence encodes CASSLVRLGNTIYF.

The V and J genes are TRBV18 and TRBJ2-5, with TRBD1 identical over 8 bases. Trimming took 5 bases from V and 4 from J; bases not matched to a gene: 6. This CDR3 has 14 residues. Germline V lookup: CDR1 KGHSH, CDR2 LQKENI. CDR3 nucleotides: TGTGCCAGCTCAGGACAGGGCTTAAGAGAGACCCAGTACTTC. Amino acid sequence: CASSGQGLRETQYF.

In its sample, this clonotype is medium-sized. The chain links TRBV7-9 to TRBJ2-2; weak D call: TRBD1 (7 bases). Trimming pared 3 bases from V and 8 bases from J, leaving 19 bases between. Germline V gives CDR1 SEHNR, CDR2 FQNEAQ (reference sequence). The CDR3 is 16 residues long. The CDR3 is CASSFSRGVLAGELFF. In DNA, the CDR3 is TGTGCCAGCAGCTTCAGCAGGGGGGTACTGGCTGGGGAGCTGTTTTTT.

Comments on this clonotype: Germline is not matched at one junction end, which may reflect a read error. The chain employs TRBV7-7 and TRBJ2-2; weak D call: TRBD1 (6 bases). Germline V gene sequence: CDR1 SSHAT, CDR2 FNYEAQ (reference sequence). The CDR3 extends over 16 amino acids. This CDR3 reads CASSFGLGAQTGELFF. CDR3 DNA: TGTGCTAGCAGCTTTGGTCTGGGGGCGCAGACCGGGGAGCTGTTTTTT.

The gene calls are TRBV6-2 or TRBV6-3 and TRBJ2-5, with 10 nucleotides matching TRBD1. The germline V gene has CDR1 MNHEY and CDR2 SVGEGT. The V gene end was trimmed by 7 bases and the J gene end by 3 bases; junction bases not matched to a gene: 8. CDR3 length: 15 amino acids. The CDR3 protein is CASKTPTGGKETQYF. The CDR3 DNA reads TGTGCCAGCAAGACACCGACAGGGGGCAAAGAGACCCAGTACTTC.

V and J are TRBV20-1 and TRBJ1-1; tentatively, D is TRBD1 (6 bases). The CDR3 loop spans 14 amino acids. V lost 5 bases and J lost 4, with 17 bases in between. CDR1 is DFQATT and CDR2 is SNEGSKA in the germline V gene (reference sequence). The CDR3 bases are TGCAGTGCTGAACCGGGGGGCGGGGGCACTGAAGCTTTCTTT. Translation gives CSAEPGGGGTEAFF.

This clonotype turned up a few times. The V call is TRBV7-2, the J call TRBJ1-1; TRBD1 might be the D (5 bases). The CDR3 length is 14 residues. Germline loops: CDR1 SGHTA, CDR2 FQGNSA. Between the trimmed V and J ends, which lost 2 bases and 5 bases, there was a span of 12 bases. The CDR3 nucleotides are TGTGCCAGCAGCTTATCGGGGGGAAAGACTGAAGCTTTCTTT. It translates to CASSLSGGKTEAFF.

The sample holds a few counts of this clonotype. One junction end does not reproduce the germline sequence, and a read error may be involved. This chain links TRBV11-3 with TRBJ2-2; D is unresolved. CDR3 size: 12 residues. Germline CDR1 reads SGHNT; CDR2 reads YENEEA. This CDR3 reads CASTLKGGELFF. The DNA for the CDR3 is TGTGCCAGCACCTTAAAGGGCGGGGAGCTGTTTTTT.

J is TRBJ2-3 and V is TRBV20-1; D gene ambiguous. The CDR3 extends over 11 amino acids. The V end was cut by 3 bases, the J end by 6 bases, with 7 bases between. The germline gives CDR1 DFQATT, CDR2 SNEGSKA (reference sequence). This CDR3 reads CSARLLDTQYF. As DNA, the CDR3 is TGCAGTGCTAGGTTGCTGGATACGCAGTATTTT.

V and J are TRBV5-1 and TRBJ2-2, with D maybe TRBD1 (7 bases). The CDR3 runs to 14 residues. CDR1 and CDR2 from the germline V gene are SGHRS and YFSETQ. Trimming shortened V by 5 bases and J by 4 bases, and 12 bases separated the two germline ends. The CDR3 DNA follows: TGCGCCAGCAGGGAGGGGGCGCGCACCGGGGAGCTGTTTTTT. Amino acid sequence: CASREGARTGELFF.

A single count supports this clonotype. The chain carries TRBV9 and TRBJ2-7, with 8 bases matching TRBD2. With V trimmed by 2 bases and J by 1 base, 11 bases remained unmatched. Germline CDR1 and CDR2: SGDLS and YYNGEE. This CDR3 spans 17 amino acids. The CDR3 DNA is TGTGCCAGCAGCGTCAACCAAGCGGCGGGGGGTTCCTACGAGCAGTACTTC. It is translated as CASSVNQAAGGSYEQYF.

V and J are TRBV12-3 or TRBV12-4 and TRBJ2-1; 8 nucleotides align to TRBD1. The CDR3 runs 16 residues. Unmatched junction bases numbered 6, after V lost 1 base and J lost 4 bases. As DNA, the CDR3 is TGTGCCAGCAGTTTAGGGCAGGGGGCCACATACAATGAGCAGTTCTTC. Translated: CASSLGQGATYNEQFF.

This clonotype was seen a handful of times. The chain carries TRBV19 and TRBJ1-2, with TRBD1 as a possible D gene (5 bases). V lost 3 bases to trimming and J lost 4 bases, with 9 bases between them. Per germline, CDR1 LNHDA and CDR2 SQIVND (reference sequence). The CDR3 totals 13 residues. The CDR3 spells CASSMRQTYGYTF. The DNA for the CDR3 is TGTGCCAGTAGTATGAGACAGACCTATGGCTACACCTTC.

This clonotype was picked up a small number of times. The chain combines TRBV20-1 with TRBJ2-5; D possibly corresponds to TRBD1 (5 bases). CDR1 is DFQATT, CDR2 SNEGSKA, per germline (reference sequence). The CDR3 totals 14 residues. The germline V and J ends were trimmed by 3 bases and 5 bases, with 16 bases remaining between them. In DNA, the CDR3 is TGCAGTGCTAGTGGGTCAGGGTCTTTGGAGACCCAGTACTTC. It is translated as CSASGSGSLETQYF.

The chain's CDR3 is CASSYRLNQPQHF. The CDR3, as DNA: TGTGCCAGCAGTTACAGGCTCAATCAGCCCCAGCATTTT. This sequence joins TRBV6-5 and TRBJ1-5; D ambiguous. Per germline, CDR1 MNHEY and CDR2 SVGAGI. The CDR3 loop spans 13 amino acids. The ends were cut back, 2 bases at V and 3 bases at J, with 5 bases in the middle.

The gene calls are TRBV28 and TRBJ1-2; TRBD1 is a possible D gene (5 bases). Trimming took 7 bases from V and 8 from J, leaving 23 bases between them. Germline loops: CDR1 MDHEN, CDR2 SYDVKM. The CDR3 is 15 amino acids. This CDR3 is CASTSDKLPNRGYTF. The CDR3 bases are TGTGCCAGCACCTCGGACAAACTGCCAAACCGCGGCTACACCTTC.

The sample holds one count of this clonotype. At one of its ends the junction is not consistent with the germline gene, which may arise from a read error. The chain carries TRBV7-9 and TRBJ1-6, with D possibly being TRBD1 (6 bases). The CDR3 covers 13 residues. Germline loops: CDR1 SEHNR, CDR2 FQNEAQ (reference sequence). The CDR3 loop is CASNLSGVSPPHF. In DNA form, the CDR3 reads TGTGCCAGCAACTTATCAGGGGTCTCACCCCCCCACTTT. Using reference TRBV7-9 and TRBJ1-6 for the parts outside the CDR3, the full variable domain is DTGVSQNPRHKITKRGQNVTFRCDPISEHNRLYWYRQTLGQGPEFLTYFQNEAQLEKSRLLSDRFSAERPKGSFSTLEIQRTEQGDSAMYLCASNLSGVSPPHFGNGTRLTVT.

This chain links TRBV20-1 with TRBJ2-1, with 13 bases aligning to TRBD2. The CDR3 extends over 15 amino acids. Germline V gene lookup returns CDR1 DFQATT and CDR2 SNEGSKA (reference sequence). With V trimmed by 3 bases and J by 4 bases, 3 bases remained unmatched. CDR3 in DNA: TGCAGTGCTAGCTCACTAGCGGGGGGGTACAATGAGCAGTTCTTC. This codes for CSASSLAGGYNEQFF.

This clonotype was counted only a few times. V usage is TRBV6-1 and J usage is TRBJ1-1; D not certain. Germline V gene sequence: CDR1 MNHNS, CDR2 SASEGT. This CDR3 spans 11 amino acids. V gave up 6 bases and J gave up 1 base, with 3 bases separating them. DNA for the CDR3: TGTGCCAGCAGGAGGAACACTGAAGCTTTCTTT. It specifies CASRRNTEAFF.

V gene TRBV11-2 combines with J gene TRBJ2-3; a weak D match, TRBD1 (6 bases). Trimming removed 3 bases at V and 5 bases at J, with 12 bases between. The CDR3 contains 14 residues. The germline CDR1 and CDR2 sequences are SGHAT and FQNNGV. In DNA, the CDR3 is TGTGCCAGCAGCTTGGGCCTAGGGGGAGATACGCAGTATTTT. The encoded protein is CASSLGLGGDTQYF. Full variable domain (missing parts from reference TRBV11-2 and TRBJ2-3): EAGVAQSPRYKIIEKRQSVAFWCNPISGHATLYWYQQILGQGPKLLIQFQNNGVVDDSQLPKDRFSAERLKGVDSTLKIQPAKLEDSAVYLCASSLGLGGDTQYFGPGTRLTVL.

The sample holds a few counts of this clonotype. The chain is built from TRBV7-2 and TRBJ1-1; D unclear. Germline V gene lookup returns CDR1 SGHTA and CDR2 FQGNSA. The V end was cut by 2 bases, the J end by 3 bases, with 4 bases between. The CDR3 length is 12 residues. CDR3 in amino acids: CASSLTYTEAFF. CDR3 DNA: TGTGCCAGCAGCTTAACGTACACTGAAGCTTTCTTT.

There are a few counts of this clonotype. This rearrangement joins TRBV6-1 to TRBJ1-2, with a possible D match to TRBD1 (6 bases). The CDR3 has 14 residues. Deletions cut 5 bases from V and 4 bases from J, with 14 bases between. The germline V gene encodes CDR1 MNHNS and CDR2 SASEGT. Here the CDR3 DNA reads TGTGCCAGCAGTCCCGGCGGGGGCGGCTATGGCTACACCTTC. It codes for CASSPGGGGYGYTF.

The V and J genes are TRBV5-1 and TRBJ2-7; the match to TRBD1 covers 7 bases. The CDR3 spans 14 residues. Unmatched junction bases numbered 3, after V lost 0 bases and J lost 3 bases. Germline lookup yields CDR1 SGHRS and CDR2 YFSETQ. The CDR3 loop is CASSLAGTVYEQYF. CDR3 DNA: TGCGCCAGCAGCTTGGCTGGGACAGTCTACGAGCAGTACTTC.

The genes are TRBV6-1 and TRBJ2-1; D remains unclear. V shed 8 bases and J shed 0 bases, with 8 bases lying between them. Germline lookup yields CDR1 MNHNS and CDR2 SASEGT. This CDR3 contains 13 residues. The CDR3 loop reads CASQKSSYNEQFF. The DNA of the CDR3 is TGTGCCAGCCAAAAGAGCTCCTACAATGAGCAGTTCTTC.